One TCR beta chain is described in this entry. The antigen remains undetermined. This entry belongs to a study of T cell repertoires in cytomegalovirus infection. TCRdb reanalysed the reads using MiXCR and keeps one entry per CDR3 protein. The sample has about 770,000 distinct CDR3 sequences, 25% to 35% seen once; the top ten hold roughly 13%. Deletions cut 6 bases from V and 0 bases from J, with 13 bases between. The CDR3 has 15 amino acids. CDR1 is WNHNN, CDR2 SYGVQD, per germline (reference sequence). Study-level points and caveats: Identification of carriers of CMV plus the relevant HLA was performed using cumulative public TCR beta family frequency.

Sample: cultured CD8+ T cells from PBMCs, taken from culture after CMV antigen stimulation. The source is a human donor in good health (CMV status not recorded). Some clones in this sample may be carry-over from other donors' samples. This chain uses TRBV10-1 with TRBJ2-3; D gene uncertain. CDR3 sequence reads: CASRNWTVSTDTQYF. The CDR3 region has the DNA TGCGCCAGCAGAAACTGGACCGTCAGCACAGATACGCAGTATTTT.